The clone carrying this T cell receptor beta chain was counted only a few times. The assay was immunoSEQ multiplex PCR, and TCRdb's table has in-frame clones only and misses some. Of more than 90,000 clones in the sample, 85% to 95% were seen once. These data are taken from a study of technical replicates of blood from a few donors. Germline V gene lookup returns CDR1 SGHNT and CDR2 YYREEE (reference sequence). This CDR3 comprises 16 residues. Deletions cut 6 bases from V and 8 bases from J, with 26 bases between. The rearrangement links TRBV5-4 to TRBJ1-2; D is undetermined. The sequenced sample was T cells isolated from PBMCs. This TCR was recovered from a human donor in good health. The CDR3 bases are TGTGCCAGCACTCAGGACGGACTCACCTATGTTGGAGGCTACACCTTC. Residues: CASTQDGLTYVGGYTF.